A single sample is the source of the 17 T cell receptor beta chains below, sequenced in a study of TIL therapy for anti-PD-1-resistant metastatic lung cancer (dated by TCRdb to the early 2020s). TCR beta CDR3 regions were amplified from genomic DNA by bias-controlled multiplex PCR with the immunoSEQ v3 hsTCRB kit. TCRdb carries this immuneACCESS record with in-frame sequences only. Its versions omit some clonotypes, under half of them owing to an unresolved V gene in the studies checked, with the rest unexplained. Recorded for this sample are 36,000 or so clones; about 73% of them occurred a single time. Of the sample, 5.7% is held by the ten largest clones. The time point label here, explained by the study, means: pre-treatment sample, taken before nivolumab and TIL therapy. Sequenced material: blood, taken at baseline. The receptors shown here come from a person between 25 and 80 years old with non-small cell lung cancer.

The chain has TRBV9 and TRBJ2-3, with 9 bases matching TRBD1. Germline lookup yields CDR1 SGDLS and CDR2 YYNGEE. The CDR3 loop spans 16 amino acids. V lost 0 bases to trimming and J lost 4 bases; unmatched junction nucleotides: 6. For the CDR3, the DNA is TGTGCCAGCAGCGTAGGTCTGACAGGGGGTGCAGATACGCAGTATTTT. Translated, it gives CASSVGLTGGADTQYF.

The chain couples TRBV9 to TRBJ2-7, with 14 bases identical to TRBD2. The trim removed 4 bases at V and 7 bases at J, leaving 13 bases unmatched. Germline-derived CDR1 and CDR2 are SGDLS and YYNGEE. The CDR3 covers 17 residues. Written as DNA, the CDR3 is TGTGCCAGCAGCCCAGGACTAGCGGGAGGACCCGTTGGGGAGCAGTACTTC. Residues: CASSPGLAGGPVGEQYF.

The CDR3 loop reads CASSLGQLNTEAFF. The CDR3 bases are TGTGCCAGCAGTCTGGGACAGTTAAACACTGAAGCTTTCTTT. The rearrangement links TRBV28 to TRBJ1-1, with 7 nucleotides matching TRBD1. The CDR3 is 14 residues long. The ends lost 5 bases at V and 2 bases at J; junction bases unmatched: 5. The V gene's germline CDR1 is MDHEN and CDR2 SYDVKM.

The chain joins TRBV7-9 to TRBJ2-7; D remains ambiguous. Deletions cut 1 base from V and 2 bases from J, with 3 bases between. The CDR3 length is 12 residues. Germline V gives CDR1 SEHNR, CDR2 FQNEAQ (reference sequence). The CDR3 DNA follows: TGTGCCAGCAGCTTAGAAACCTACGAGCAGTACTTC. Amino acid sequence: CASSLETYEQYF.

The chain recombines TRBV28 with TRBJ2-7; D is possibly TRBD2 (7 bases). Germline assignment: CDR1 MDHEN and CDR2 SYDVKM. CDR3 length equals 16 residues. V lost 7 bases and J 3 bases, leaving 22 bases between the germline ends. The CDR3 DNA reads TGTGCCAGCAACATTGGGGGGGCGCGGGGGTTCTACGAGCAGTACTTC. It is translated as CASNIGGARGFYEQYF.

The J gene is TRBJ1-5, the V gene TRBV6-5; no reliable D call. Germline CDR1 is MNHEY and CDR2 is SVGAGI. The CDR3 has 13 residues. Trimming removed 8 bases at V and 0 bases at J, with 8 bases between. CDR3 in DNA: TGTGCCAGCGGGAGAGGTAGCAATCAGCCCCAGCATTTT. It encodes CASGRGSNQPQHF.

The chain carries TRBV9 and TRBJ2-2; D may be TRBD1 (6 bases). Germline CDR1 reads SGDLS; CDR2 reads YYNGEE. The V end lost 7 bases, the J end lost 7 bases, and 20 bases lay between the germline ends. The CDR3 is 15 amino acids. CDR3 sequence: CASQESGVPYGELFF. The CDR3 bases are TGTGCCAGCCAAGAATCAGGGGTACCTTACGGGGAGCTGTTTTTT. The complete variable domain, with remaining parts taken from reference TRBV9 and TRBJ2-2, reads DSGVTQTPKHLITATGQRVTLRCSPRSGDLSVYWYQQSLDQGLQFLIQYYNGEERAKGNILERFSAQQFPDLHSELNLSSLELGDSALYFCASQESGVPYGELFFGEGSRLTVL.

The CDR3 here is CASSPGQGISYEQYF. The CDR3 DNA reads TGTGCCAGTAGTCCGGGACAGGGGATCTCCTACGAGCAGTACTTC. The chain joins TRBV19 to TRBJ2-7; TRBD1 matches 10 bases. V lost 5 bases and J lost 0; bases outside the gene matches: 4. The germline V gene has CDR1 LNHDA and CDR2 SQIVND (reference sequence). CDR3 length: 15 residues. Together with reference TRBV19 and TRBJ2-7, the CDR3 gives the full variable domain: DGGITQSPKYLFRKEGQNVTLSCEQNLNHDAMYWYRQDPGQGLRLIYYSQIVNDFQKGDIAEGYSVSREKKESFPLTVTSAQKNPTAFYLCASSPGQGISYEQYFGPGTRLTVT.

The rearrangement joins TRBV11-3 to TRBJ2-2; D call uncertain. The V and J ends lost 5 bases and 2 bases respectively, with 6 bases between them. CDR1 SGHNT and CDR2 YENEEA come from the germline V gene. The CDR3 is made up of 13 amino acids. The CDR3 DNA is TGTGCCAGCAGCATGGTAAACACCGGGGAGCTGTTTTTT. This sequence encodes CASSMVNTGELFF.

V and J are TRBV5-4 and TRBJ2-3; D remains unclear. The ends were cut back, 0 bases at V and 4 bases at J, with 3 bases in the middle. Germline V lookup: CDR1 SGHNT, CDR2 YYREEE (reference sequence). The CDR3 is 12 amino acids. CDR3 loop: CASSLAPDTQYF. The CDR3 nucleotides are TGTGCCAGCAGCTTGGCCCCAGATACGCAGTATTTT.

On this clone itself: Relative to the germline gene, one junction end is altered; a read error may explain this. The V call is TRBV5-4, the J call TRBJ2-6; tentative D call: TRBD2 (6 bases). The CDR3 covers 17 residues. Germline CDR1 is SGHNT and CDR2 is YYREEE (reference sequence). The CDR3 spells CASSQDLGGSGANVLTF. In nucleotides, the CDR3 is TGCGCCAGCAGCCAAGACCTCGGGGGCTCTGGGGCCAACGTCCTGACTTTC.

The V and J genes are TRBV6-5 and TRBJ1-2; no firm D call. This CDR3 has 11 amino acids. Trimming removed 11 bases from V and 8 bases from J, with 15 bases in between. CDR1 MNHEY and CDR2 SVGAGI come from the germline V gene. Here the CDR3 DNA reads TGTGCCGCCCGGGCCCCGCGGGGCTACACCTTC. Residues: CAARAPRGYTF.

The CDR3 nucleotides are TGTGCCAGCAGTTCCTACCTACAGGGGGGATCCTACGAGCAGTACTTC. Translation gives CASSSYLQGGSYEQYF. The chain joins TRBV6-5 to TRBJ2-7; 8 bases fit TRBD1. CDR1 MNHEY and CDR2 SVGAGI come from the germline V gene. The CDR3 is made up of 16 amino acids. Germline trimming cut 4 bases from V and 1 base from J; bases unmatched to any gene: 9.

The CDR3 sequence is CASSVGGLVLQETQYF. As DNA, the CDR3 is TGTGCCAGCAGCGTAGGGGGTTTGGTGTTACAAGAGACCCAGTACTTC. This chain links TRBV9 with TRBJ2-5; D unclear. This CDR3 is 16 amino acids long. Trimming took 0 bases from V and 2 from J, leaving 14 bases between them. Germline loops: CDR1 SGDLS, CDR2 YYNGEE. The full variable domain, rest sourced from reference TRBV9 and TRBJ2-5, is DSGVTQTPKHLITATGQRVTLRCSPRSGDLSVYWYQQSLDQGLQFLIQYYNGEERAKGNILERFSAQQFPDLHSELNLSSLELGDSALYFCASSVGGLVLQETQYFGPGTRLLVL.

The chain uses TRBV5-6 and TRBJ2-7, with TRBD1 as a possible D gene (7 bases). Germline V gene lookup returns CDR1 SGHDT and CDR2 YYEEEE. Trimming took 0 bases from V and 7 from J, leaving 17 bases between them. The CDR3 length is 15 residues. The CDR3 nucleotides are TGTGCCAGCAGCTTGGTCGCCAGGGGGGATGAAGAGCAGTACTTC. Translated, it gives CASSLVARGDEEQYF.

This clone was counted only a few times. The gene calls are TRBV6-1 and TRBJ1-6, with a weak D call TRBD1 (6 bases). Germline V gives CDR1 MNHNS, CDR2 SASEGT. This CDR3 is built from 13 residues. V was shortened by 6 bases and J by 10 bases, with 13 bases between the two germline ends. The CDR3 loop is CASRPRGSSPLHF. The CDR3 DNA reads TGTGCCAGCAGACCCAGGGGAAGCTCACCCCTCCACTTT.

This chain uses TRBV30 with TRBJ2-5; 8 nucleotides align to TRBD2. The CDR3 runs to 16 residues. Per the germline V gene, CDR1 is GTSNPN and CDR2 is SVGIG (reference sequence). With V trimmed by 3 bases and J by 5 bases, 14 bases remained unmatched. The CDR3 region has the DNA TGTGCCTGGAGCCCCCGGGAGGCGGGGGGCCTTGAGACCCAGTACTTC. It yields the protein CAWSPREAGGLETQYF. Drawing the rest from reference TRBV30 and TRBJ2-5, the complete variable domain is SQTIHQWPATLVQPVGSPLSLECTVEGTSNPNLYWYRQAAGRGLQLLFYSVGIGQISSEVPQNLSASRPQDRQFILSSKKLLLSDSGFYLCAWSPREAGGLETQYFGPGTRLLVL.